This passage covers 10 T cell receptor beta chains from one sample sequenced in a study of response to subunit inactivated influenza vaccine. In TCRdb, the RT-PCR reads were re-called with MiXCR into one record per CDR3 protein. This table holds approximately 500,000 distinct CDR3 sequences, roughly 13% found once. This specimen was PBMCs from blood, taken 35 to 45 days after vaccination. Receptors originate from a man between 45 and 60 years old who received an inactivated influenza vaccine.

The chain is built from TRBV20-1 and TRBJ2-1, with D perhaps assigned TRBD1 or TRBD2 (5 bases each). The V gene's germline CDR1 is DFQATT and CDR2 SNEGSKA (reference sequence). The CDR3 is made up of 16 amino acids. V lost 3 bases and J lost 6, with 21 bases in between. This CDR3 reads CSASISGLGYLNEQFF. The CDR3 DNA reads TGCAGTGCTAGTATTTCGGGGCTTGGATACCTCAATGAGCAGTTCTTC.

There are many counts of this clonotype. CDR3 region: CSGGRGEQFF. The CDR3 DNA reads TGCAGCGGTGGGAGGGGTGAGCAGTTCTTC. The rearrangement uses TRBV29-1 and TRBJ2-1, with 7 bases identical to TRBD2. The CDR3 has 10 residues. V lost 7 bases and J lost 9; bases outside the gene matches: 3. The germline V gene has CDR1 SQVTM and CDR2 ANQGSEA.

This clonotype showed up just a few times. The V gene is TRBV7-2, the J gene TRBJ2-5, with TRBD2 as a possible D gene (6 bases). Germline V gene lookup returns CDR1 SGHTA and CDR2 FQGNSA. The V end was cut by 7 bases, the J end by 0 bases, with 15 bases between. This CDR3 is built from 15 residues. CDR3 bases: TGTGCCAGCACCCGCCCCGGGGGAAACCAAGAGACCCAGTACTTC. Protein: CASTRPGGNQETQYF.

This clonotype was seen just once. A much larger clone differs by one base, so this may be a read error. The chain has TRBV20-1 and TRBJ1-1; perhaps TRBD1 as D (5 bases). The CDR3 totals 13 residues. Germline CDR1 reads DFQATT; CDR2 reads SNEGSKA (reference sequence). V was cut by 2 bases and J by 6 bases, with 13 bases left in between. The DNA for the CDR3 is TGCAGTGCTAGAACCGGGGGAAACGCTGAAGCTTTCTTT. Encoded protein: CSARTGGNAEAFF.

The chain links TRBV29-1 to TRBJ2-2, with D possibly being TRBD1 (6 bases). Trimming took 4 bases from V and 1 from J, leaving 10 bases between them. The CDR3 is 14 amino acids. The germline V gene has CDR1 SQVTM and CDR2 ANQGSEA. The DNA for the CDR3 is TGCAGCGTTGCAGGGGTTGGGAACACCGGGGAGCTGTTTTTT. Its translation is CSVAGVGNTGELFF.

The chain uses TRBV28 and TRBJ2-2; D gene unclear. V lost 6 bases and J 6 bases, leaving 11 bases between the germline ends. Germline V gives CDR1 MDHEN, CDR2 SYDVKM. CDR3 length: 13 amino acids. CDR3 sequence: CASSQLRSGELFF. DNA of the CDR3: TGTGCCAGCAGCCAGCTGAGGTCCGGGGAGCTGTTTTTT.

J is TRBJ1-1 and V is TRBV4-3; D might be TRBD1 (5 bases). V lost 3 bases and J lost 3, with 8 bases in between. Germline V gene lookup returns CDR1 LGHNA and CDR2 YSLEER. CDR3 length equals 13 residues. CDR3 sequence (DNA): TGCGCCAGCAGCCAGGGGCGTTACACTGAAGCTTTCTTT. Its protein product is CASSQGRYTEAFF.

CDR3 coding DNA: TGTGCCAGCTGCCCGATAGCGGGAACCCAAGAGACCCAGTACTTC. It specifies CASCPIAGTQETQYF. V usage is TRBV7-6 and J usage is TRBJ2-5; TRBD2 agrees at 8 bases. This CDR3 region has 15 residues. CDR1 SGHVS and CDR2 FNYEAQ come from the germline V gene. Losses at the gene ends were 8 bases for V and 1 base for J; bases not matched to a gene: 9.

The gene calls are TRBV24-1 and TRBJ1-3, with D maybe TRBD1 (5 bases). Trimming shortened V by 5 bases and J by 1 base, and 11 bases separated the two germline ends. The CDR3 sequence is 15 residues long. The V gene's germline CDR1 is KGHDR and CDR2 SFDVKD. The CDR3 nucleotides are TGTGCCACCAGTGGGGACGGCTTATCTGGAAACACCATATATTTT. Translation gives CATSGDGLSGNTIYF.

This clonotype was seen a handful of times. This chain links TRBV6-2 or TRBV6-3 with TRBJ1-2; no reliable D call. Trimming shortened V by 2 bases and J by 5 bases, and 15 bases separated the two germline ends. Germline CDR1 and CDR2: MNHEY and SVGEGT. The CDR3 totals 15 residues. The CDR3 reads CASSYGRSELYGYTF. The CDR3 DNA reads as TGTGCCAGCAGTTACGGGCGGAGCGAACTGTATGGCTACACCTTC.